This TCR beta chain was sequenced for a study of Ad26.COV2.S vaccination and SARS-CoV-2 variants. Profiled with immunoSEQ multiplex PCR; TCRdb holds only in-frame clones, not every one. The repertoire holds about 390,000 clones, with 88% as singletons. Trimming took 6 bases from V and 5 from J, leaving 7 bases between them. From germline, CDR1 is SGHTA and CDR2 FQGNSA. CDR3 length: 11 amino acids. The sample's treatment: around 19 received Ad26.COV2.S at low or high dose, single or two shots; 5 received placebo; per-sample allocation not given. Sampling was performed 63 days after the first vaccine or placebo injection.

The chain carries TRBV7-2 and TRBJ2-5; possibly TRBD1 for D (6 bases). The sample consisted of peripheral blood, taken in a trial of Ad26.COV2.S vaccine versus placebo. The origin of this receptor is a person aged 18-65 years who received the Ad26.COV2.S COVID-19 vaccine or a placebo. DNA of the CDR3: TGTGCCAGCAGGAGGGGGGAGACCCAGTACTTC. Translation: CASRRGETQYF.